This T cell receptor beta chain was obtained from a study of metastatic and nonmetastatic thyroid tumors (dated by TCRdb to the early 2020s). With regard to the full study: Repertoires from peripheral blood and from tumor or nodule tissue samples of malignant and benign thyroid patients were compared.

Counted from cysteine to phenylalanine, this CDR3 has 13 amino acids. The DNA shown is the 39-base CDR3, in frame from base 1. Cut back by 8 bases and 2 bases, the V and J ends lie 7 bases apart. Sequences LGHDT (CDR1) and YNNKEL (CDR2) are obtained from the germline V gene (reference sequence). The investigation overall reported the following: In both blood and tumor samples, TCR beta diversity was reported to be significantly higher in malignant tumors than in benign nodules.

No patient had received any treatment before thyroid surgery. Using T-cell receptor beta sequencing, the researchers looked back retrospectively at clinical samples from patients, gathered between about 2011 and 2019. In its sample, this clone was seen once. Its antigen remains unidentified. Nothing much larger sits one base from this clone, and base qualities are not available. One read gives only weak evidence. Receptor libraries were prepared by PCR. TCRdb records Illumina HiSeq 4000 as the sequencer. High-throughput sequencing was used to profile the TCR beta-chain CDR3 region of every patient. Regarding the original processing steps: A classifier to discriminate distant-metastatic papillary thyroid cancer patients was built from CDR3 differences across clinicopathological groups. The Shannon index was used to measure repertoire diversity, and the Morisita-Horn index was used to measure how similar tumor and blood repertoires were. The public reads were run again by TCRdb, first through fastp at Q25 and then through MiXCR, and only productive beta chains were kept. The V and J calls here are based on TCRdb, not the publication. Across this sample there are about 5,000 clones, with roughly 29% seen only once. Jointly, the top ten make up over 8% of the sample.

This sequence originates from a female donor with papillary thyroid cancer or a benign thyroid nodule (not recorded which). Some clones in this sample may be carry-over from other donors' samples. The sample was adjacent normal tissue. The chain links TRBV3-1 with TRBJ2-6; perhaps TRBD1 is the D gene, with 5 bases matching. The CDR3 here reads CASQGAGANVLTF. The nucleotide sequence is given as TGTGCCAGCCAGGGTGCTGGGGCCAACGTCCTGACTTTC.